The source of this T cell receptor (beta chain) is a study of tissue T cells after allogeneic stem cell transplantation. Study findings and constraints: Only a limited share of tissue TCRs appeared in blood or spleen.

This clone was found a few times. Its target is unknown. Gene names and germline match the mouse. Using immunoSEQ multiplex PCR, the repertoire was profiled, and TCRdb retains in-frame clones only, with some absent. This sample has approximately 7,900 clones, with approximately 34% found just once. The sample's time point: mouse harvest day 14 after allogeneic transplant. The graft held 10^6 splenic CD5+ T cells and 10^7 T-cell-depleted bone marrow cells. The sample taken for sequencing was skin. The origin of this receptor is a female BALB/c mouse given C57BL/6 T cells with graft-versus-host disease after an allogeneic hematopoietic cell transplant.

CDR3 amino acids: CASGDALGYEQYF. CDR3 DNA, as far as it was read: TGTGCCAGCGGTGATGCGCTGGGATATGAACAGTAC. The genes are TRBV13-2 and TRBJ2-7; tentatively, D is TRBD2 (5 bases). The CDR3 end falls 1 residue outside the read, so it is completed with the germline J gene. Germline V gene sequence: CDR1 NNHNN, CDR2 SYGAGS (reference sequence). CDR3 length equals 13 residues. The V end was cut by 0 bases, the J end by 4 bases, with 8 bases between.